This TCR beta chain came from a study of response to subunit inactivated influenza vaccine. Study-wide results and caveats: Researchers suggested that each seasonal influenza vaccination recruits few new T cells.

Remarks on this clonotype: Its cognate antigen is unknown.

TCRdb called the RT-PCR reads again in MiXCR, with one record for every CDR3 protein. In the table there are about 650,000 distinct CDR3 sequences, 11% to 15% of which are singletons. Sequencing was performed on PBMCs from blood, taken 14 days before vaccination. This clonotype originated in a man in his forties or fifties who received an inactivated influenza vaccine.

DNA for the CDR3: TGTGCCTGGAGTCCCCTTATGGGGGGGGCCTACAATGAGCAGTTCTTC. Translated: CAWSPLMGGAYNEQFF. The chain has TRBV30 and TRBJ2-1, with 7 bases aligning to TRBD2. CDR1 and CDR2 (germline): GTSNPN, SVGIG (reference sequence). This CDR3 region has 16 residues. J gave up 2 bases and V 2 bases, and 9 bases lay outside the gene matches.